This entry describes one TCR beta chain. Its target is not known. This entry belongs to a study of cytomegalovirus exposure and HLA in healthy donors. The study's findings and limits: According to reports, the classifier identified cytomegalovirus status with high specificity and sensitivity. Being indistinguishable, some V segments were excluded, TRBV6-2 and TRBV6-3 among them.

Deletions cut 0 bases from V and 6 bases from J, with 13 bases between. CDR1 is SGHRS, CDR2 YFSETQ, per germline. This CDR3 contains 15 residues. With 60 Vbeta and 13 Jbeta primers, the PCR was carried out. Generated by immunoSEQ multiplex PCR, the TCRdb table keeps only in-frame clones and is missing some. The listing records over 75,000 clones. Sample: PBMCs. The chain couples TRBV5-1 to TRBJ1-5; perhaps TRBD1 as D (6 bases). This sequence was found in a man aged 45-65 years in good health and CMV-seronegative. CDR3 in DNA: TGCGCCAGCAGCTTGGCGGGGGGCAGGAGTCAGCCCCAGCATTTT. It codes for CASSLAGGRSQPQHF.